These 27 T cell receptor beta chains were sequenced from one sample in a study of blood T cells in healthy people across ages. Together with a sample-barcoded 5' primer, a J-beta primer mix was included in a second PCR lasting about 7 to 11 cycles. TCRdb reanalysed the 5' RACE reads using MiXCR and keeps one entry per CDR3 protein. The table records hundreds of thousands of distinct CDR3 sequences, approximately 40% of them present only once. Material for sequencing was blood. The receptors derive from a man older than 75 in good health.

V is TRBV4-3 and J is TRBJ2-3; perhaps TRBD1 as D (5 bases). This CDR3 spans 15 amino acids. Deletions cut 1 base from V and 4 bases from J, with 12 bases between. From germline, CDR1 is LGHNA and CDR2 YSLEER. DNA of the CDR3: TGCGCCAGCAGCCAAGTTGGGGCTCGGGCAGATACGCAGTATTTT. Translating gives CASSQVGARADTQYF.

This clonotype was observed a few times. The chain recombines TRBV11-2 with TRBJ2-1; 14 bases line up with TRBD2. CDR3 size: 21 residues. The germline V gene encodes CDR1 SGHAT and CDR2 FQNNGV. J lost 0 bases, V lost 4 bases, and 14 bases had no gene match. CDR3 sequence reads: CASSYQTGLAGGPSSYNEQFF. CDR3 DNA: TGTGCCAGCAGCTACCAGACCGGACTAGCGGGGGGCCCTAGCTCCTACAATGAGCAGTTCTTC.

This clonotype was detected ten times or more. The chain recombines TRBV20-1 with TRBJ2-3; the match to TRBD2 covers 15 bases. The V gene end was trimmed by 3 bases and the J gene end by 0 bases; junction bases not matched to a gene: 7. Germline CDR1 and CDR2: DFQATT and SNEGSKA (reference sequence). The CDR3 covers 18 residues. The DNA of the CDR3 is TGCAGTGCTAGTAGGACTAGCGGGGGGGACCCTAGCACAGATACGCAGTATTTT. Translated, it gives CSASRTSGGDPSTDTQYF.

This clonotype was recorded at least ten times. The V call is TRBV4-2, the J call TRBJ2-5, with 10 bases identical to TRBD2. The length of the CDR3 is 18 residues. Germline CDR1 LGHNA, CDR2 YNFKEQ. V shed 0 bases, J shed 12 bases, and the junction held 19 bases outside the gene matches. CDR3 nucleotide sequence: TGTGCCAGCAGCCAAGATATCAGCAGGCCGCCTAGCGGGAGTAATGAGTACTTC. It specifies CASSQDISRPPSGSNEYF.

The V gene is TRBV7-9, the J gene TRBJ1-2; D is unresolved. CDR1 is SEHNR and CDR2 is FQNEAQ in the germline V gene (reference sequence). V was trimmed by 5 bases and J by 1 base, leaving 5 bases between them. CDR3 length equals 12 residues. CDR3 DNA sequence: TGTGCCAGCAGCCGCGATAACTATGGCTACACCTTC. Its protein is CASSRDNYGYTF.

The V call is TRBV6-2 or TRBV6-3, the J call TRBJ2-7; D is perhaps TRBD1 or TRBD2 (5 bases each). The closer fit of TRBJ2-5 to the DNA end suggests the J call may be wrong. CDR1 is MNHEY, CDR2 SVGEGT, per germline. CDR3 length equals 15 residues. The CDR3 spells CASRGTGRRRETQYF. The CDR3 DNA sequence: TGTGCCAGCAGGGGGACGGGACGCCGTCGAGAGACCCAGTACTTC.

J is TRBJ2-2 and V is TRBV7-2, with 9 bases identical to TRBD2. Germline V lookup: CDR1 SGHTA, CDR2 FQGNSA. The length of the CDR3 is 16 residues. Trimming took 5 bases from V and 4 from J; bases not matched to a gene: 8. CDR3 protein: CASSLSGRGVTGELFF. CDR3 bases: TGTGCCAGCAGCCTTAGCGGGAGAGGTGTCACCGGGGAGCTGTTTTTT.

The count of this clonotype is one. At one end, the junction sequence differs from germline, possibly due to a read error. The chain's CDR3 is CANSPLPGLAGGPHEQFF. In nucleotides, the CDR3 is TGTGCCAACTCACCTCTCCCGGGACTAGCGGGGGGGCCCCATGAGCAGTTCTTC. The chain joins TRBV18 to TRBJ2-1; 16 bases fit TRBD2. CDR1 KGHSH and CDR2 LQKENI come from the germline V gene. The CDR3 consists of 18 residues.

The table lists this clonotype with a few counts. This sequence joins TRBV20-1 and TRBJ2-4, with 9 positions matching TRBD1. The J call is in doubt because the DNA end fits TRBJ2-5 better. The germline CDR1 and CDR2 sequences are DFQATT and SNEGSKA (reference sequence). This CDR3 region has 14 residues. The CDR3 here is CSARDWTGVETQYF. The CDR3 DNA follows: TGCAGTGCTAGAGACTGGACAGGGGTCGAGACCCAGTACTTC.

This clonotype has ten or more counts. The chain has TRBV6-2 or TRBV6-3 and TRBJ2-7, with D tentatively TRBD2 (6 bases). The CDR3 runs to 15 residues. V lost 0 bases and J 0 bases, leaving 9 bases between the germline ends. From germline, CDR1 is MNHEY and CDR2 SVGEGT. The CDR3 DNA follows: TGTGCCAGCAGTTACTCGGGGGGAATCTCCTACGAGCAGTACTTC. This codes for CASSYSGGISYEQYF.

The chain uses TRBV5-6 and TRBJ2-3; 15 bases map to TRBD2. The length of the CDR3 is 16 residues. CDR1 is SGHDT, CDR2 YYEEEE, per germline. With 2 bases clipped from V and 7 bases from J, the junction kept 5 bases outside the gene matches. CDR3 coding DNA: TGTGCCAGCAGCTTCGGGACTAGCGGGGGGAGGAATACGCAGTATTTT. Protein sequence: CASSFGTSGGRNTQYF.

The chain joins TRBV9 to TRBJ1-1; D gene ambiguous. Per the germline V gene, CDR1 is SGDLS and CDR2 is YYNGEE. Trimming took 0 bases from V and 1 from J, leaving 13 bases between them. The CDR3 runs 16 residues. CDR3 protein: CASSVVPTAGNTEAFF. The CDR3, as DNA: TGTGCCAGCAGCGTAGTCCCAACAGCCGGGAACACTGAAGCTTTCTTT.

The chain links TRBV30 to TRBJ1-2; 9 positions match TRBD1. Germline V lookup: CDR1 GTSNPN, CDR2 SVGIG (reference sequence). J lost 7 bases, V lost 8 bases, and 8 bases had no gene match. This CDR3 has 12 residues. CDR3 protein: CAGTHRGRGYTF. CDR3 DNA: TGTGCCGGGACTCACAGGGGGCGTGGCTACACCTTC.

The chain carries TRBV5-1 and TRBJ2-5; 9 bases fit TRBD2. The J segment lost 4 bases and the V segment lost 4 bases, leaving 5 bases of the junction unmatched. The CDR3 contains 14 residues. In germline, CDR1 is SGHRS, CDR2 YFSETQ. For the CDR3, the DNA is TGCGCCAGCAGCGCGGGACTAGCTGGAGAGACCCAGTACTTC. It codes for CASSAGLAGETQYF.

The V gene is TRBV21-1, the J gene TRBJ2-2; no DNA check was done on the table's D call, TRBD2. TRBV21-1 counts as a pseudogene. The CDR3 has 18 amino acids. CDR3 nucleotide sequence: TGTGCCAGCAGCAAAGGACAAGTTCGAGGGAGTTGGACCGGGGAGCTGTTTTTT. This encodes CASSKGQVRGSWTGELFF.

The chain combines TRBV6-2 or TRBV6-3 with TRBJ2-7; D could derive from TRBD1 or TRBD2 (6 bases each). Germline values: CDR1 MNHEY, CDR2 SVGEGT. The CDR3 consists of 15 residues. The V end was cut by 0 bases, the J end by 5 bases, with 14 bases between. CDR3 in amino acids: CASSYSGGRSNEQYF. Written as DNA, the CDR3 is TGTGCCAGCAGTTACTCCGGGGGCAGGTCCAACGAGCAGTACTTC.

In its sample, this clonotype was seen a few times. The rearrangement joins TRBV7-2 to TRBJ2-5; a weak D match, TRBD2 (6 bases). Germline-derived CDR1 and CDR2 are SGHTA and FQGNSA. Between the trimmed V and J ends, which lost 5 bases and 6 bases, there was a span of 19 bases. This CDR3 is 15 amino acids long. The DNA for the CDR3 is TGTGCCAGCAGCCCGGCCGGGGGTACTGGGCAGACCCAGTACTTC. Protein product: CASSPAGGTGQTQYF.

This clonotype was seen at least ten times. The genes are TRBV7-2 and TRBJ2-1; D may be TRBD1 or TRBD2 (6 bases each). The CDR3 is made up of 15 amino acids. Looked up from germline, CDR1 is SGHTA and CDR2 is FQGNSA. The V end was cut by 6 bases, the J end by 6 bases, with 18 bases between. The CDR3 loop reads CASRRPGLGANEQFF. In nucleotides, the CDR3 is TGTGCCAGCAGGCGACCGGGACTGGGGGCCAATGAGCAGTTCTTC.

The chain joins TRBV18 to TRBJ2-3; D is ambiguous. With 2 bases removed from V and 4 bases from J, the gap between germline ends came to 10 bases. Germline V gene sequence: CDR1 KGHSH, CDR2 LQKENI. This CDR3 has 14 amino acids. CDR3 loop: CASSPIRTADTQYF. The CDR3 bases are TGTGCCAGCTCACCAATCAGGACCGCAGATACGCAGTATTTT.

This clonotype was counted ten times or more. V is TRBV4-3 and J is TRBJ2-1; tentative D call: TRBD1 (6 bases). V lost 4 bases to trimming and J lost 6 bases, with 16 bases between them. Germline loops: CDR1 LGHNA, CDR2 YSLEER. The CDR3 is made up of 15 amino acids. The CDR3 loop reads CASSREPGHLNEQFF. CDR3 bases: TGCGCCAGCAGCCGAGAACCGGGACACCTCAATGAGCAGTTCTTC.

The CDR3 DNA follows: TGTGCCACCAGCGGACAGGGAGAGACCCAGTACTTC. Amino acid sequence: CATSGQGETQYF. This chain joins TRBV15 and TRBJ2-5, with 8 bases aligning to TRBD1. CDR3 length: 12 amino acids. The ends lost 5 bases at V and 4 bases at J; junction bases unmatched: 0. The germline gives CDR1 LNHNV, CDR2 YYDKDF (reference sequence).

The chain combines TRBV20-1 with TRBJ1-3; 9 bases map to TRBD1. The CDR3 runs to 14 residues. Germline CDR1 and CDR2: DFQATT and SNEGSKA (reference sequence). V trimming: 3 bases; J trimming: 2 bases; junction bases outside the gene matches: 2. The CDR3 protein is CSARGTGPGNTIYF. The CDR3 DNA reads TGCAGTGCTAGGGGGACAGGGCCTGGAAACACCATATATTTT.

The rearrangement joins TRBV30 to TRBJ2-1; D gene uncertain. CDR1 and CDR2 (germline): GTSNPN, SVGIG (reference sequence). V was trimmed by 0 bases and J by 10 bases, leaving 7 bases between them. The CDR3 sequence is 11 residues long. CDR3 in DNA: TGTGCCTGGAGTGTTAAATACGAGCAGTTCTTC. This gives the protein CAWSVKYEQFF.

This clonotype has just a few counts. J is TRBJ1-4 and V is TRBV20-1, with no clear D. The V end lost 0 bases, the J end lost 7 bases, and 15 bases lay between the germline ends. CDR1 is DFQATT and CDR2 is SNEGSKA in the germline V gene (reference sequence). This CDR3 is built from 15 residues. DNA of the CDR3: TGCAGTGCTAGAGATGCGGCGGGGAGTGCTGAAAAACTGTTTTTT. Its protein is CSARDAAGSAEKLFF.

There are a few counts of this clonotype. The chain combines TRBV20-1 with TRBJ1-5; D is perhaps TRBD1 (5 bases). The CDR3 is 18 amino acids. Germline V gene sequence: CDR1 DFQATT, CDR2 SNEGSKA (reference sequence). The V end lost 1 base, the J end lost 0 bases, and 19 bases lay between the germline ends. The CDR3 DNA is TGCAGTGCTAGAGTTGGGGGTCCTTGGGACGGTAGCAATCAGCCCCAGCATTTT. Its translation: CSARVGGPWDGSNQPQHF.

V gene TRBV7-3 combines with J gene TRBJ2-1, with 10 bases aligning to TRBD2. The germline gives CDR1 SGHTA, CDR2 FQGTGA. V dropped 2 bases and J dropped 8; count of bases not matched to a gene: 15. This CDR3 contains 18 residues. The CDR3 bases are TGTGCCAGCAGCTTATTGGGAATTGGGACTAGCGAGAGGGATGAGCAGTTCTTC. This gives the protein CASSLLGIGTSERDEQFF.

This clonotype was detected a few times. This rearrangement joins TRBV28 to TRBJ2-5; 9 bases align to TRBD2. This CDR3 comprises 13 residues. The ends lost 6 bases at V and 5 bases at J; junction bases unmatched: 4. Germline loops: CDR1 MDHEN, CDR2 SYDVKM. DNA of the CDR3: TGTGCCAGCAGCCGCGGGGGGGTGGAGACCCAGTACTTC. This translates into CASSRGGVETQYF.